This TCR beta chain was recorded in a study of shared clonotypes between healthy human individuals. Study in general: Per donor, three plates held CD4 naive cells, three held CD4 memory, two held CD8 naive and one held CD8 memory. Study-level points and caveats: In this cohort, only blood was sampled, and tissue repertoires likely differ.

Details on this clone: Its antigen is undetermined.

Germline V gene lookup returns CDR1 SGHDT and CDR2 YYEEEE. V shed 1 base and J shed 0 bases, with 11 bases lying between them. The length of the CDR3 is 16 residues. Sequenced by immunoSEQ multiplex PCR; TCRdb stores in-frame clones only, minus some. The profile shows 300,000 to 400,000 clones, about nine tenths of them singletons. The sequenced material came from memory CD8+ T cells sorted from blood. Indicated subset: CD45RO+ cells pooled with CCR7-negative TemRA cells. This clonotype was obtained from a man younger than 35 in good health. The chain is built from TRBV5-6 and TRBJ1-5, with D maybe TRBD1 (5 bases). The CDR3 region is CASSLTGRYSNQPQHF. The DNA of the CDR3 is TGTGCCAGCAGCTTGACAGGAAGGTATAGCAATCAGCCCCAGCATTTT.